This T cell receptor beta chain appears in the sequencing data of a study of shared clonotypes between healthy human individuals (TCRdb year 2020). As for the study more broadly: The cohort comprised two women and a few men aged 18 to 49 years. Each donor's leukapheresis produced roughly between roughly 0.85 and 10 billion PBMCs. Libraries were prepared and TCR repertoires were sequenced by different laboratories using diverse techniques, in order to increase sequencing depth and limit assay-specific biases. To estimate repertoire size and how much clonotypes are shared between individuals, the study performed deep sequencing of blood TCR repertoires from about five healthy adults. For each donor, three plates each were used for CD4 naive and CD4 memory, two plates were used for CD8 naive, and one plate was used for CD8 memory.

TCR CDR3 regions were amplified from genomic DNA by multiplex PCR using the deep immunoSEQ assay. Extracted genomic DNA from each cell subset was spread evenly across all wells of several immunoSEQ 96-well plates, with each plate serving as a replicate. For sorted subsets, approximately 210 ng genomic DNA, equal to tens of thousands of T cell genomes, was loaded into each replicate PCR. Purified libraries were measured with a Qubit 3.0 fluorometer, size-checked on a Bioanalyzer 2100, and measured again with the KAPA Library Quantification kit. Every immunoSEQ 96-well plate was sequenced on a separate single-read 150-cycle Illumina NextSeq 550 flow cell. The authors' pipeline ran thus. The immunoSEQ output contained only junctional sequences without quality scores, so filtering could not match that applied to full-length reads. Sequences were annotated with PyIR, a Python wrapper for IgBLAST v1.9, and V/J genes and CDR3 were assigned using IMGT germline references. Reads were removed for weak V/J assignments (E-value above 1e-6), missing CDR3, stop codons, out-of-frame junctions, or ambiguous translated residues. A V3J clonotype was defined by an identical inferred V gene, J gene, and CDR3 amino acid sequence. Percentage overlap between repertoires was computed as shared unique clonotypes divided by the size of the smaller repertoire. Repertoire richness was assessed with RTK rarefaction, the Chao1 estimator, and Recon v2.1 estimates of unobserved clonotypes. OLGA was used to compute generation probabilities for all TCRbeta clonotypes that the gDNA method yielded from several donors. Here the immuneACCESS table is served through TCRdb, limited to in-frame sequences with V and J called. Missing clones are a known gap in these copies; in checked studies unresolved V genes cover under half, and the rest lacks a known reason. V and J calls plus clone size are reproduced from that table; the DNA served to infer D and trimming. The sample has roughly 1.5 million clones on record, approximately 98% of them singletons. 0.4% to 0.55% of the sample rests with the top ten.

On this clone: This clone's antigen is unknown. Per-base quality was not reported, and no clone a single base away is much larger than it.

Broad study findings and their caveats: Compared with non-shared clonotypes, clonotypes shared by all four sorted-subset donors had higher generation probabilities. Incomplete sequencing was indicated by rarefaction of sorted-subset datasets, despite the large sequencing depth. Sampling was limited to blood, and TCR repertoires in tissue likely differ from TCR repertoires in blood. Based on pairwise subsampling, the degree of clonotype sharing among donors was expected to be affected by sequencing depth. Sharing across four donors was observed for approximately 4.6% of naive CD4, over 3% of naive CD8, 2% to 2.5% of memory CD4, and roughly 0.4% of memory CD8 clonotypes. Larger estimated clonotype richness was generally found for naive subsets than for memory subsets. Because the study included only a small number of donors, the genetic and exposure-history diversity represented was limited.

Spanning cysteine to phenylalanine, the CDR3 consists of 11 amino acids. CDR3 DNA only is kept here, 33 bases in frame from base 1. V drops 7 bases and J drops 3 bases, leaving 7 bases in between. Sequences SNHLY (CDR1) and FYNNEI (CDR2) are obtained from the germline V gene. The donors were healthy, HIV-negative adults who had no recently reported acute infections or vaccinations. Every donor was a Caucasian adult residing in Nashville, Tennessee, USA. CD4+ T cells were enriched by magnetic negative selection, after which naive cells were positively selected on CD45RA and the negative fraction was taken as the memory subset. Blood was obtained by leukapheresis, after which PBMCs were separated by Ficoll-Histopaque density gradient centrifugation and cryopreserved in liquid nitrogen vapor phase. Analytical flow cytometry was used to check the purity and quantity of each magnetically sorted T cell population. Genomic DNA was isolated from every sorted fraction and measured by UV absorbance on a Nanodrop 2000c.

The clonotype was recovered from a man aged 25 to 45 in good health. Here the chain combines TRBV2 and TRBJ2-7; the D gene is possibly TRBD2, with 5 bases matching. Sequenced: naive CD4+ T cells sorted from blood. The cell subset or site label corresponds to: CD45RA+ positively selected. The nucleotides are TGTGCCAGCATGCGGGTCTACGAGCAGTACTTC. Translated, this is CASMRVYEQYF.